This TCR beta chain was recovered during a study of graft-versus-host responses after intestinal transplantation. Notes on the study in general: Recipient marrow showed GvH clones, some seen first in ileum or blood.

Sequenced by immunoSEQ multiplex PCR; TCRdb stores in-frame clones only, minus some. Among some 95,000 clones listed, over 75% were seen once. V was clipped by 10 bases and J by 4 bases, with 11 bases between them. The germline gives CDR1 LNHDA, CDR2 SQIVND (reference sequence). The CDR3 contains 12 residues. Notes on this clone: Its target is unknown.

This chain uses TRBV19 with TRBJ2-1; a possible D gene is TRBD2 (5 bases). This sequence originates from a human donor who received an intestinal transplant. The sequencing used unstimulated CD8+ T cells sorted from spleen or lymph node cells, collected before intestinal transplant. CDR3 bases: TGTGCCACCAAGGACTGGTACAATGAGCAGTTCTTC. Amino acid sequence: CATKDWYNEQFF.